These 23 T cell receptor beta chains originate from one sample sequenced in a study of Ad26.COV2.S vaccination and SARS-CoV-2 variants. The treatment denotes: approximately 18 received Ad26.COV2.S at low or high dose, single or two shots; about 5 received placebo; per-sample allocation not given. Samples analyzed were those drawn on day 63 after the first vaccine or placebo injection. The method was immunoSEQ multiplex PCR; TCRdb's version includes in-frame clones alone and lacks a portion of them. The sample has more than 350,000 clones, around nine tenths seen once. Source: peripheral blood, taken in a trial of Ad26.COV2.S vaccine versus placebo. These receptor sequences come from a person aged 18-65 years who received the Ad26.COV2.S COVID-19 vaccine or a placebo.

The rearrangement links TRBV5-1 to TRBJ2-2, with 7 bases that match TRBD1. V lost 4 bases to trimming and J lost 8 bases; unmatched junction nucleotides: 14. Per the germline V gene, CDR1 is SGHRS and CDR2 is YFSETQ. CDR3 size: 16 residues. The DNA of the CDR3 is TGCGCCAGCAGCGTGCGACAGGGAGATTTTACGGGGGAGCTGTTTTTT. Its translation is CASSVRQGDFTGELFF. The whole variable domain, filled in from reference TRBV5-1 and TRBJ2-2, reads KAGVTQTPRYLIKTRGQQVTLSCSPISGHRSVSWYQQTPGQGLQFLFEYFSETQRNKGNFPGRFSGRQFSNSRSEMNVSTLELGDSALYLCASSVRQGDFTGELFFGEGSRLTVL.

The rearrangement links TRBV7-9 to TRBJ1-6; D unclear. Trimming took off 6 bases at V and 7 bases at J, with 10 bases between the two ends. The CDR3 length is 13 residues. Germline-derived CDR1 and CDR2 are SEHNR and FQNEAQ (reference sequence). The CDR3 protein is CASRDARNSPLHF. The CDR3, as DNA: TGTGCCAGCAGAGACGCTCGAAATTCACCCCTCCACTTT.

The chain recombines TRBV5-8 with TRBJ1-1; TRBD1 is a possible D gene (6 bases). Trimming removed 0 bases from V and 2 bases from J, with 11 bases in between. CDR1 is SGHTS and CDR2 is YDEGEE in the germline V gene. The CDR3 runs to 15 residues. This CDR3 is CASSLVVRGNTEAFF. For the CDR3, the DNA is TGTGCCAGCAGCTTGGTAGTCAGGGGTAACACTGAAGCTTTCTTT. Supplemented by reference TRBV5-8 and TRBJ1-1, the full variable domain reads EAGVTQSPTHLIKTRGQQATLRCSPISGHTSVYWYQQALGLGLQFLLWYDEGEERNRGNFPPRFSGRQFPNYSSELNVNALELEDSALYLCASSLVVRGNTEAFFGQGTRLTVV.

V usage is TRBV25-1 and J usage is TRBJ2-3, with D perhaps matching TRBD1 (5 bases). This CDR3 has 13 amino acids. The germline V and J ends were trimmed by 0 bases and 5 bases, with 6 bases remaining between them. Germline V gene sequence: CDR1 MGHDK, CDR2 SYGVNS. The CDR3: CASSEYQGDTQYF. The CDR3 nucleotides read TGTGCCAGCAGTGAATACCAGGGAGATACGCAGTATTTT.

This chain joins TRBV5-1 and TRBJ1-3; D is possibly TRBD1 (5 bases). Trimming took 3 bases from V and 1 from J, leaving 8 bases between them. CDR3 length: 14 residues. Germline V CDR1 and CDR2: SGHRS, YFSETQ. In DNA form, the CDR3 reads TGCGCCAGCAGCTCGGGACCTTCTGGAAACACCATATATTTT. It codes for CASSSGPSGNTIYF.

The J gene is TRBJ1-1, the V gene TRBV19; 7 positions agree with TRBD1. Unmatched junction bases numbered 6, after V lost 6 bases and J lost 5 bases. Germline values: CDR1 LNHDA, CDR2 SQIVND (reference sequence). The CDR3 loop spans 13 amino acids. CDR3 protein: CASRWETGTEAFF. CDR3 coding DNA: TGTGCCAGTAGATGGGAGACAGGGACTGAAGCTTTCTTT.

V is TRBV12-5 and J is TRBJ2-2, with a tentative D call TRBD2 (6 bases). CDR3 length: 17 amino acids. Trimming shortened V by 0 bases and J by 5 bases, and 16 bases separated the two germline ends. Looked up from germline, CDR1 is LGHNT and CDR2 is FRNRAP. The CDR3 loop reads CASGLVFGTVRTGELFF. The CDR3 coding sequence is TGTGCTAGTGGTTTGGTTTTTGGGACTGTTCGAACCGGGGAGCTGTTTTTT.

The J gene is TRBJ1-5, the V gene TRBV6-6; D is undetermined. V was shortened by 5 bases and J by 9 bases, with 14 bases between the two germline ends. Germline CDR1 is MNHNY and CDR2 is SVGAGI (reference sequence). The CDR3 is made up of 13 amino acids. Here the CDR3 DNA reads TGTGCCAGCAGTACAAATTCCCTAGGGCCCCAGCATTTT. Protein: CASSTNSLGPQHF.

This chain uses TRBV7-9 with TRBJ2-3; 10 bases align to TRBD2. The germline V gene has CDR1 SEHNR and CDR2 FQNEAQ (reference sequence). CDR3 length equals 17 residues. Trimming took 1 base from V and 0 from J; bases not matched to a gene: 4. CDR3 sequence (DNA): TGTGCCAGCAGCTTAGTTGGACTAGCGGAAAGCACAGATACGCAGTATTTT. It yields the protein CASSLVGLAESTDTQYF.

The chain is built from TRBV4-1 and TRBJ2-6; TRBD2 agrees at 11 bases. Germline V lookup: CDR1 MGHRA, CDR2 YSYEKL. The CDR3 length is 18 residues. Trimming cost V 0 bases and J 0 bases; bases outside gene matches: 1. CDR3 nucleotide sequence: TGCGCCAGCAGCCAAGATAGCGGGAGGGCCTCTGGGGCCAACGTCCTGACTTTC. As protein: CASSQDSGRASGANVLTF.

The rearrangement uses TRBV10-3 and TRBJ2-4; D may be TRBD2 (6 bases). This CDR3 is 15 amino acids long. The V gene's germline CDR1 is ENHRY and CDR2 SYGVKD. Trimming took off 6 bases at V and 1 base at J, with 13 bases between the two ends. The CDR3 here is CAISTNSGAKNIQYF. CDR3 DNA: TGTGCCATCAGCACTAACAGCGGGGCCAAAAACATTCAGTACTTC.

V and J are TRBV18 and TRBJ1-3; no definite D call. V was clipped by 6 bases and J by 2 bases, with 5 bases between them. Germline values: CDR1 KGHSH, CDR2 LQKENI. CDR3 length: 12 amino acids. The chain's CDR3 is CASSRAGNTIYF. The CDR3 DNA reads TGTGCCAGCTCCCGGGCTGGAAACACCATATATTTT.

This chain links TRBV4-3 with TRBJ2-7, with 12 bases lining up with TRBD2. This CDR3 has 17 residues. V shed 0 bases, J shed 5 bases, and the junction held 8 bases outside the gene matches. Germline V gene lookup returns CDR1 LGHNA and CDR2 YSLEER. Here the CDR3 DNA reads TGCGCCAGCAGCCAAGAGAGAGGACTAGCGGGAATCCACGAGCAGTACTTC. This translates into CASSQERGLAGIHEQYF.

This clone occurred once. The chain uses TRBV4-1 and TRBJ2-3, with D possibly being TRBD1 (5 bases). The length of the CDR3 is 18 residues. The ends were cut back, 4 bases at V and 5 bases at J, with 25 bases in the middle. Germline V lookup: CDR1 MGHRA, CDR2 YSYEKL. The CDR3 nucleotides are TGCGCCAGCAGCCTCTACTTCCAGGGAAGTGGGGCCGAAGATACGCAGTATTTT. It specifies CASSLYFQGSGAEDTQYF.

The genes are TRBV7-2 and TRBJ2-1; D uncertain. The germline V gene encodes CDR1 SGHTA and CDR2 FQGNSA. CDR3 size: 14 residues. The V end was cut by 3 bases, the J end by 10 bases, with 16 bases between. CDR3 sequence (DNA): TGTGCCAGCAGCTTGAACGACCCTTCCCGGGAGCAGTTCTTC. This gives the protein CASSLNDPSREQFF.

V usage is TRBV6-6 and J usage is TRBJ1-3; D possibly corresponds to TRBD1 (5 bases). The CDR3 is made up of 16 amino acids. V lost 2 bases and J lost 0, with 11 bases in between. Germline V CDR1 and CDR2: MNHNY, SVGAGI (reference sequence). This CDR3 reads CASSYDSHYSGNTIYF. CDR3 sequence (DNA): TGTGCCAGCAGTTACGACAGCCACTACTCTGGAAACACCATATATTTT.

The genes are TRBV7-9 and TRBJ1-5, with 8 bases that match TRBD1. Germline V gives CDR1 SEHNR, CDR2 FQNEAQ (reference sequence). The CDR3 has 13 residues. The V and J ends lost 5 bases and 6 bases, in that order; junction bases with no gene match: 3. This CDR3 reads CASSGQGSQPQHF. The CDR3 nucleotides are TGTGCCAGCAGCGGACAGGGCAGTCAGCCCCAGCATTTT.

J is TRBJ2-2 and V is TRBV27, with TRBD2 matching over 8 bases. Germline-derived CDR1 and CDR2 are MNHEY and SMNVEV (reference sequence). Trimming at V came to 7 bases and at J to 3 bases, leaving 13 bases not matched to a gene. The CDR3 has 17 amino acids. The CDR3 reads CASTPLWREEDTGELFF. The CDR3 DNA sequence: TGTGCCAGCACCCCATTGTGGCGGGAGGAGGACACCGGGGAGCTGTTTTTT.

This rearrangement joins TRBV19 to TRBJ2-1; D possibly corresponds to TRBD2 (7 bases). The CDR3 spans 15 residues. Trimming shortened V by 9 bases and J by 10 bases, and 25 bases separated the two germline ends. CDR1 and CDR2 from the germline V gene are LNHDA and SQIVND (reference sequence). The CDR3 is CASGGRGSPRTEQFF. CDR3 sequence (DNA): TGTGCCAGCGGGGGGAGGGGGTCGCCCCGCACGGAGCAGTTCTTC.

V and J are TRBV7-8 and TRBJ2-1; tentative D call: TRBD1 (6 bases). The V end lost 1 base, the J end lost 3 bases, and 10 bases lay between the germline ends. The germline CDR1 and CDR2 sequences are SGHVS and FQNEAQ. There are 15 residues in the CDR3. CDR3 DNA: TGTGCCAGCAGCTTAGAATACAGGGACTACAATGAGCAGTTCTTC. Its translation: CASSLEYRDYNEQFF.

To note about this clone: This specimen includes other DNA sequences encoding the same CDR3. V gene TRBV4-2 combines with J gene TRBJ1-1; D call uncertain. The V and J ends lost 0 bases and 2 bases respectively, with 7 bases between them. This CDR3 region has 14 residues. Germline lookup yields CDR1 LGHNA and CDR2 YNFKEQ. The DNA for the CDR3 is TGTGCCAGCAGCCAAGATCCCGAAAACACTGAAGCTTTCTTT. It specifies CASSQDPENTEAFF.

This clone was recorded once. The J gene is TRBJ2-3, the V gene TRBV7-2; TRBD1 might be the D (5 bases). The germline V gene encodes CDR1 SGHTA and CDR2 FQGNSA. This CDR3 has 14 amino acids. V dropped 1 base and J dropped 4 bases, with 9 bases sitting between them. The CDR3 loop is CASSLDRLSDTQYF. CDR3 in DNA: TGTGCCAGCAGCTTAGACAGGCTATCAGATACGCAGTATTTT. The complete variable domain, with remaining parts taken from reference TRBV7-2 and TRBJ2-3, reads GAGVSQSPSNKVTEKGKDVELRCDPISGHTALYWYRQSLGQGLEFLIYFQGNSAPDKSGLPSDRFSAERTGGSVSTLTIQRTQQEDSAVYLCASSLDRLSDTQYFGPGTRLTVL.

This chain links TRBV9 with TRBJ1-3, with D unclear. V was cut by 3 bases and J by 1 base, with 14 bases left in between. The CDR3 contains 16 residues. Germline-derived CDR1 and CDR2 are SGDLS and YYNGEE. This CDR3 reads CASSAAWGGSGNTIYF. The CDR3 coding sequence is TGTGCCAGCAGCGCCGCGTGGGGAGGATCTGGAAACACCATATATTTT.